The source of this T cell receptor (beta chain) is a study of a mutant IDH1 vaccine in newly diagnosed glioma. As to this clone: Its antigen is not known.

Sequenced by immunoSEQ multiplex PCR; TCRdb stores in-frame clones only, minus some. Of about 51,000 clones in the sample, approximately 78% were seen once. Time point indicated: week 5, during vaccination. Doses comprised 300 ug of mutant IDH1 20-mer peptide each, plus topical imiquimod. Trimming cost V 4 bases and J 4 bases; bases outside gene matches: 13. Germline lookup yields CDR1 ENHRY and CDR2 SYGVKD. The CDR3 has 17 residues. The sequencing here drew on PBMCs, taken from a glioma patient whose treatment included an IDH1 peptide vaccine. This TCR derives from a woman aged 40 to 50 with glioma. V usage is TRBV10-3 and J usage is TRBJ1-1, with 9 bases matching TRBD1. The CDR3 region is CAISAPLDRGRGTEAFF. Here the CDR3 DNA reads TGTGCCATCAGTGCCCCGTTGGACAGGGGAAGGGGCACTGAAGCTTTCTTT.